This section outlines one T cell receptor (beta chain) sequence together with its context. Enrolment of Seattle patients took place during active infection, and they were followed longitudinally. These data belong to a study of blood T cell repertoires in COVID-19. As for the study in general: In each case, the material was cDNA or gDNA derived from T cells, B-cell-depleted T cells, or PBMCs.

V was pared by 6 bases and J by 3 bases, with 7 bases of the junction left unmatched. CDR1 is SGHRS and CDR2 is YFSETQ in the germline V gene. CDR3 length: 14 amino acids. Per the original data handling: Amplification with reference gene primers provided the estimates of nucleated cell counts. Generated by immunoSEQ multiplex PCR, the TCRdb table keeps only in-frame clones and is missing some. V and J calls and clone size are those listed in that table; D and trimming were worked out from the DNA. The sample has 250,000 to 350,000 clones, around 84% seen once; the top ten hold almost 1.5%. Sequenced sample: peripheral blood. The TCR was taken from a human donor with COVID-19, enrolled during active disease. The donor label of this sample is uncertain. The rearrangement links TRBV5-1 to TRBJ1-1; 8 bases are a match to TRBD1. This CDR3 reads CASTALQGDTEAFF. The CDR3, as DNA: TGCGCCAGCACCGCACTACAGGGGGACACTGAAGCTTTCTTT. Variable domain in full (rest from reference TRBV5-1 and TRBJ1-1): KAGVTQTPRYLIKTRGQQVTLSCSPISGHRSVSWYQQTPGQGLQFLFEYFSETQRNKGNFPGRFSGRQFSNSRSEMNVSTLELGDSALYLCASTALQGDTEAFFGQGTRLTVV.